The present T cell receptor (beta chain) was sequenced within a study of shared clonotypes between healthy human individuals. This clone was observed a few times. Its cognate antigen is unknown. The data were produced by immunoSEQ multiplex PCR, yet TCRdb's version contains in-frame clones alone and is incomplete. This sample yields about a million clones, of which about 72% are seen a single time; roughly 0.82% belongs to the top ten. Study-level points and caveats: Tissues were not sampled, only blood, and their repertoires likely differ.

V shed 6 bases, J shed 5 bases, and the junction held 4 bases outside the gene matches. From germline, CDR1 is MNHEY and CDR2 SMNVEV (reference sequence). This CDR3 is 14 amino acids long. The rearrangement links TRBV27 to TRBJ2-5; 12 bases are shared with TRBD2. The receptor's source is a man aged 18-30 years in good health. Some clones in this sample may be carry-over from other donors' samples. Sequenced: memory CD4+ T cells from PBMCs. Subset given: CD45RA-negative fraction. The CDR3 sequence: CASRLAGGRETQYF. In nucleotides, the CDR3 is TGTGCCAGCAGACTAGCGGGAGGAAGGGAGACCCAGTACTTC.